This entry lists 7 T cell receptor beta chains sequenced from one sample in a study of graft-versus-host responses after intestinal transplantation. Their antigen targets remain unknown. TCRdb's table, derived via immunoSEQ multiplex PCR, lists solely in-frame clones and lacks some. The table records approximately 90,000 clones, 75% to 95% of them present only once. The material was unstimulated CD8+ T cells sorted from spleen or lymph node cells, obtained before intestinal transplant. These receptor sequences come from a human donor who received an intestinal transplant.

V usage is TRBV6-4 and J usage is TRBJ2-7, with D possibly being TRBD2 (6 bases). The length of the CDR3 is 15 residues. The germline V gene encodes CDR1 MRHNA and CDR2 SNTAGT. The V gene lost 8 bases and the J gene lost 3 bases, with 20 bases spanning the gap. CDR3 sequence: CASEPRGYTFYEQYF. Written as DNA, the CDR3 is TGTGCCAGCGAGCCCCGGGGGTATACTTTCTACGAGCAGTACTTC.

The chain couples TRBV5-6 to TRBJ2-7, with 10 bases identical to TRBD1. The CDR3 is 14 residues long. CDR1 is SGHDT and CDR2 is YYEEEE in the germline V gene. J gave up 4 bases and V 2 bases, and 3 bases lay outside the gene matches. In nucleotides, the CDR3 is TGTGCCAGCAGCTTCCCGGGACAGGGGTACGAGCAGTACTTC. Translating gives CASSFPGQGYEQYF.

This clone was detected only a few times. This chain uses TRBV27 with TRBJ1-1; a weak D match, TRBD1 (5 bases). The V gene lost 0 bases and the J gene lost 3 bases, with 8 bases spanning the gap. The CDR3 is made up of 14 amino acids. Germline V lookup: CDR1 MNHEY, CDR2 SMNVEV (reference sequence). The CDR3 region has the DNA TGTGCCAGCAGTTTATCAATGGGGGACACTGAAGCTTTCTTT. Translated, it gives CASSLSMGDTEAFF.

This chain uses TRBV12-5 with TRBJ2-6; possibly TRBD1 for D (5 bases). The length of the CDR3 is 16 residues. Deletions cut 2 bases from V and 0 bases from J, with 8 bases between. Germline loops: CDR1 LGHNT, CDR2 FRNRAP. CDR3: CASGLLQVSGANVLTF. The DNA of the CDR3 is TGTGCTAGTGGTTTGTTACAGGTCTCTGGGGCCAACGTCCTGACTTTC.

V gene TRBV19 combines with J gene TRBJ1-5; TRBD1 aligns across 8 bases. This CDR3 contains 16 residues. CDR1 is LNHDA, CDR2 SQIVND, per germline (reference sequence). J gave up 11 bases and V 5 bases, and 17 bases lay outside the gene matches. The CDR3 protein is CASSPRGTGGWRSQHF. CDR3 coding DNA: TGTGCCAGTAGTCCTAGAGGCACAGGGGGATGGCGGTCCCAGCATTTT.

The J gene is TRBJ2-5, the V gene TRBV7-6, with TRBD2 matching 7 bases. The J segment lost 5 bases and the V segment lost 4 bases, leaving 13 bases of the junction unmatched. CDR3 length equals 16 residues. Per germline, CDR1 SGHVS and CDR2 FNYEAQ. The CDR3 is CASSSLIAGAGETQYF. DNA for the CDR3: TGTGCCAGCAGCTCTTTAATAGCGGGCGCCGGGGAGACCCAGTACTTC. Using reference TRBV7-6 and TRBJ2-5 for the parts outside the CDR3, the full variable domain is GAGVSQSPRYKVTKRGQDVALRCDPISGHVSLYWYRQALGQGPEFLTYFNYEAQQDKSGLPNDRFSAERPEGSISTLTIQRTEQRDSAMYRCASSSLIAGAGETQYFGPGTRLLVL.

V is TRBV11-2 and J is TRBJ2-6, with TRBD1 as a possible D gene (6 bases). The CDR3 has 15 amino acids. V shed 2 bases and J shed 2 bases, with 7 bases lying between them. Per germline, CDR1 SGHAT and CDR2 FQNNGV. CDR3: CASSLQGTGANVLTF. In nucleotides, the CDR3 is TGTGCCAGCAGCTTACAGGGGACTGGGGCCAACGTCCTGACTTTC.